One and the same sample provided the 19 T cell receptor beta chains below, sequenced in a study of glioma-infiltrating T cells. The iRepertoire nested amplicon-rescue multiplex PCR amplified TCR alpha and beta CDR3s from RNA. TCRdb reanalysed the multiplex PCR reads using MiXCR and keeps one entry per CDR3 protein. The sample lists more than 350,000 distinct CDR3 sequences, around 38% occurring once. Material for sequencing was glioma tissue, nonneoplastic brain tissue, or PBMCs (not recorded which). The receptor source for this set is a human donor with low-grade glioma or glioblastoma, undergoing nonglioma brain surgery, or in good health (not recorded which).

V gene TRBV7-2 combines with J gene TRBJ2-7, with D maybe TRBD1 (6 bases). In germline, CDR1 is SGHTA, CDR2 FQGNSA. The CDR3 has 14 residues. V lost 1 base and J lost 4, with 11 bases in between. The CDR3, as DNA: TGTGCCAGCAGCTTAGTGGGGGCGCTGTACGAGCAGTACTTC. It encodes CASSLVGALYEQYF.

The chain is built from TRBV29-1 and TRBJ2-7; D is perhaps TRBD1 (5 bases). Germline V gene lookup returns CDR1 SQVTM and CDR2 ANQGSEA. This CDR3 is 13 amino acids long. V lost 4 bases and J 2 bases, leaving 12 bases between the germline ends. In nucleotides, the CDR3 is TGCAGCGTTGCAGGGTTTTTCCCCTACGAGCAGTACTTC. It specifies CSVAGFFPYEQYF.

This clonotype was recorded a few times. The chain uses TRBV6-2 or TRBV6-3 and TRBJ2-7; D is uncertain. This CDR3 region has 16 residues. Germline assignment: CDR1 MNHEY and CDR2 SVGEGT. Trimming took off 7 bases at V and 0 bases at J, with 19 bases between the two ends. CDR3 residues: CASTQLKTANSYEQYF. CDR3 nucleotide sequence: TGTGCCAGCACCCAACTGAAGACTGCCAACTCCTACGAGCAGTACTTC.

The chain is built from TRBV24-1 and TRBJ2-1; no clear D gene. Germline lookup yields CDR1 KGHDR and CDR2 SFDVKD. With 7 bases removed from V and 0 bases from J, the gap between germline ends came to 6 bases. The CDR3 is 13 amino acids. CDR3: CATRDHSYNEQFF. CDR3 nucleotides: TGTGCCACCAGGGACCACTCCTACAATGAGCAGTTCTTC.

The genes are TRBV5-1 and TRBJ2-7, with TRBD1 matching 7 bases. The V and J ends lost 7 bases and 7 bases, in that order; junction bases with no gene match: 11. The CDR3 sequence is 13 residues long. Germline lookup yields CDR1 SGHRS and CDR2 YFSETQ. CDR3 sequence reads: CASGDSGSREQYF. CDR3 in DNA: TGCGCCAGCGGGGACAGCGGCTCTCGGGAGCAGTACTTC.

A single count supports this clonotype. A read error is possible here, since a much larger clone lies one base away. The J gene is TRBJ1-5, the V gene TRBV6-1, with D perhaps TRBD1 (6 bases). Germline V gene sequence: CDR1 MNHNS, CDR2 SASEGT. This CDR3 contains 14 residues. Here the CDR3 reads CASSTRGVNQPQNF. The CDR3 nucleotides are TGTGCCAGCAGCACGAGGGGGGTTAATCAGCCCCAGAATTTT.

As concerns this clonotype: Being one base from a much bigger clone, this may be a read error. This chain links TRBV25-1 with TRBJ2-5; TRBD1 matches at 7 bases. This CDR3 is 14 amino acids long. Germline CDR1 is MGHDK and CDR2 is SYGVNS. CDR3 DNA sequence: TGTGCCATCAGTGAGGCAGGGGGATCAGAGACCCAGTACTTC. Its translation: CAISEAGGSETQYF.

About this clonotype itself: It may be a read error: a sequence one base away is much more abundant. DNA for the CDR3: TGTGCCAGCAGTTTAGAACTAGCGGATCCAGAGACCCAGTACTTC. Translated, it gives CASSLELADPETQYF. The rearrangement joins TRBV28 to TRBJ2-5, with TRBD2 matching over 8 bases. V lost 2 bases, J lost 4 bases, and 6 bases stayed unmatched. The CDR3 contains 15 residues. The germline V gene has CDR1 MDHEN and CDR2 SYDVKM.

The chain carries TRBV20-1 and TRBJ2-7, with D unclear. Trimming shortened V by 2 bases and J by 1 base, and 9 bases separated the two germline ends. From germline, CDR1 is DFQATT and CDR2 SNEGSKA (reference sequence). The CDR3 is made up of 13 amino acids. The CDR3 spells CSARSQISYEQYF. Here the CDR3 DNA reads TGCAGTGCTAGAAGCCAAATTTCCTACGAGCAGTACTTC.

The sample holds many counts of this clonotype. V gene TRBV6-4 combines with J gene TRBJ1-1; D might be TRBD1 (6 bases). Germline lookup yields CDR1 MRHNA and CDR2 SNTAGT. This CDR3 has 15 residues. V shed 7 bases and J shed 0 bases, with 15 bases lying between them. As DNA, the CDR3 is TGTGCCAGCAAGACTGAGGACAGCATGAACACTGAAGCTTTCTTT. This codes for CASKTEDSMNTEAFF.

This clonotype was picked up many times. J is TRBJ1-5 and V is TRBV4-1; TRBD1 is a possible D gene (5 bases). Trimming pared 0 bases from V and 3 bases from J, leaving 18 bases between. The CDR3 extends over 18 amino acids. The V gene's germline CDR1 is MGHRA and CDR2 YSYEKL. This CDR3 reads CASSQDRSFGGVNQPQHF. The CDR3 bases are TGCGCCAGCAGCCAAGATAGAAGTTTCGGGGGGGTCAATCAGCCCCAGCATTTT.

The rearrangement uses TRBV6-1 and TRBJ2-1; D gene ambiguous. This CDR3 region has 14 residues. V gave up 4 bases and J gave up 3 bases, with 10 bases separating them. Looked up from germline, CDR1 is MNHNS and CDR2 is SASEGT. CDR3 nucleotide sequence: TGTGCCAGCAGTGTGGGCCGCTTCTACAATGAGCAGTTCTTC. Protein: CASSVGRFYNEQFF.

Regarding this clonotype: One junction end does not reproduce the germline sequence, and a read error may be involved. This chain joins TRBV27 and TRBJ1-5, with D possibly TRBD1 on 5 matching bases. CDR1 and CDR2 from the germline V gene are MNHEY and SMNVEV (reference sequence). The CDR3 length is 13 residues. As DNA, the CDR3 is TGTGCCAGCGCCCCGGGGGGGAATCAGCGCCAGCATTTT. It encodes CASAPGGNQRQHF.

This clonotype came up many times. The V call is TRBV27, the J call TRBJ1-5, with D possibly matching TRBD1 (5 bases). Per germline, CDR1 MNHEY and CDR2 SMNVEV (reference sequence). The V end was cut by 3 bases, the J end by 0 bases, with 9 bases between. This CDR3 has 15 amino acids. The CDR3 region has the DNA TGTGCCAGCAGTTTTAAGGGGTATAGCAATCAGCCCCAGCATTTT. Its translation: CASSFKGYSNQPQHF.

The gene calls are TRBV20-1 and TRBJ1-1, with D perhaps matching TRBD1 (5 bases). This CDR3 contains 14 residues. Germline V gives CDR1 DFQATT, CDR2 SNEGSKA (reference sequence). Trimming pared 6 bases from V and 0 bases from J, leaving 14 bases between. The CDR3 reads CSAASGPMNTEAFF. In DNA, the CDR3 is TGCAGTGCCGCGTCGGGACCGATGAACACTGAAGCTTTCTTT.

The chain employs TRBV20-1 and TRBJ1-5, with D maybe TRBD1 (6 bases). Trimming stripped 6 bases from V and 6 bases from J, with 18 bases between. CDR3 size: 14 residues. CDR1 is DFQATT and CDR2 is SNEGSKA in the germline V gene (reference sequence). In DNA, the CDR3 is TGCAGTGCAAAGACGGGGGCGGTGGGTCAGCCCCAGCATTTT. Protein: CSAKTGAVGQPQHF.

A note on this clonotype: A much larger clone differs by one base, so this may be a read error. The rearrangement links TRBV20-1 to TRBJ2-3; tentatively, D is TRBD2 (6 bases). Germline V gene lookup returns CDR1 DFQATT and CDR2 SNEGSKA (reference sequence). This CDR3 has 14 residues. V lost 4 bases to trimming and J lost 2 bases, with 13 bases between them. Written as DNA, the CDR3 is TGCAGTGCTATCAGGGACTCTAACACAGATACGCAGTATTTT. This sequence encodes CSAIRDSNTDTQYF.

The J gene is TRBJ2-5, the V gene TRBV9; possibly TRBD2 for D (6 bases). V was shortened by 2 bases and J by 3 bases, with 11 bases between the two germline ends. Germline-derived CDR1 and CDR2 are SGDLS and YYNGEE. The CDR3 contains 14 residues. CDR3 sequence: CASSVGGAEETQYF. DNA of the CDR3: TGTGCCAGCAGCGTGGGAGGAGCGGAAGAGACCCAGTACTTC.

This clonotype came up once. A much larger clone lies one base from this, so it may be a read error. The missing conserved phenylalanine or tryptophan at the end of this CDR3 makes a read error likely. The CDR3 DNA sequence: TGTGCCAGCAGCTGGGAAAAACTGTTTGTT. Its translation is CASSWEKLFV. The rearrangement joins TRBV6-2 or TRBV6-3 to TRBJ1-4; no clear D gene. This CDR3 comprises 10 residues. Trimming stripped 6 bases from V and 8 bases from J, with 4 bases between. Germline V gives CDR1 MNHEY, CDR2 SVGEGT.